What follows are 25 T cell receptor beta chains derived from one specimen sequenced in a study of blood T cell repertoires in COVID-19. The method was immunoSEQ multiplex PCR; TCRdb's version includes in-frame clones alone and lacks a portion of them. This sample carries over 140,000 clones, almost 80% of them seen once, and the ten largest clones take under 3%. Sequenced: PBMCs or T cells enriched from blood (not recorded which). Source of these receptors: a woman aged 45-60 years who had recovered from COVID-19.

The V gene is TRBV6-1, the J gene TRBJ1-6, with TRBD1 matching 7 bases. This CDR3 has 16 residues. CDR1 and CDR2 from the germline V gene are MNHNS and SASEGT. With V trimmed by 0 bases and J by 7 bases, 6 bases remained unmatched. CDR3 coding DNA: TGTGCCAGCAGTGAAGCGCCAGGGGGACTCAATTCACCCCTCCACTTT. Translating it yields CASSEAPGGLNSPLHF.

The rearrangement links TRBV19 to TRBJ2-7; a possible D gene is TRBD1 (5 bases). The CDR3 is 13 amino acids. The V gene lost 5 bases and the J gene lost 2 bases, with 10 bases spanning the gap. Germline-derived CDR1 and CDR2 are LNHDA and SQIVND (reference sequence). CDR3 protein: CASSADTTYEQYF. The CDR3 DNA sequence: TGTGCCAGTAGTGCGGACACAACCTACGAGCAGTACTTC.

V is TRBV4-1 and J is TRBJ2-7; 13 bases match TRBD2. Losses at the gene ends were 7 bases for V and 7 bases for J; bases not matched to a gene: 7. This CDR3 spans 14 amino acids. The germline gives CDR1 MGHRA, CDR2 YSYEKL. CDR3 bases: TGCGCCAGCAAACTAGCGGGAGGGCCGGGAGAGCAGTACTTC. Protein: CASKLAGGPGEQYF.

This chain uses TRBV5-1 with TRBJ1-5, with 8 bases lining up with TRBD1. Germline trimming cut 0 bases from V and 5 bases from J; bases unmatched to any gene: 7. Germline V gene lookup returns CDR1 SGHRS and CDR2 YFSETQ. The CDR3 extends over 16 amino acids. DNA for the CDR3: TGCGCCAGCAGCTTGGGTTGGCAGGGGGCCGATCAGCCCCAGCATTTT. Translating it yields CASSLGWQGADQPQHF.

The chain recombines TRBV5-1 with TRBJ1-3, with D hard to call. The CDR3 length is 13 residues. Germline V gene lookup returns CDR1 SGHRS and CDR2 YFSETQ. V was cut by 4 bases and J by 4 bases, with 9 bases left in between. The CDR3 sequence is CASSPSGGNTIYF. CDR3 nucleotides: TGCGCCAGCAGCCCTAGCGGGGGAAACACCATATATTTT.

The gene calls are TRBV2 and TRBJ2-3, with D unclear. V shed 7 bases and J shed 4 bases, with 15 bases lying between them. The germline CDR1 and CDR2 sequences are SNHLY and FYNNEI. The CDR3 length is 14 residues. CDR3 sequence reads: CASKKSLGPDTQYF. Written as DNA, the CDR3 is TGTGCCAGCAAAAAATCCCTAGGCCCAGATACGCAGTATTTT.

V is TRBV11-3 and J is TRBJ2-6; 8 bases line up with TRBD2. Germline CDR1 and CDR2: SGHNT and YENEEA. Trimming took 5 bases from V and 0 from J; bases not matched to a gene: 9. CDR3 size: 18 residues. CDR3 DNA: TGTGCCAGCAGCGCGGGGGGCCGGATTTACTCTGGGGCCAACGTCCTGACTTTC. Protein product: CASSAGGRIYSGANVLTF.

The rearrangement uses TRBV5-1 and TRBJ2-3; possible D gene TRBD2, 5 bases. The CDR3 loop spans 15 amino acids. Germline values: CDR1 SGHRS, CDR2 YFSETQ. V dropped 1 base and J dropped 0 bases, with 9 bases sitting between them. The CDR3 loop reads CASSLTGKSTDTQYF. CDR3 nucleotides: TGCGCCAGCAGCTTGACCGGGAAGAGCACAGATACGCAGTATTTT.

The chain has TRBV2 and TRBJ1-3; D remains unclear. The CDR3 runs 13 residues. Germline V gene lookup returns CDR1 SNHLY and CDR2 FYNNEI. V was cut by 7 bases and J by 0 bases, with 7 bases left in between. The CDR3 loop reads CASMRSSGNTIYF. The DNA for the CDR3 is TGTGCCAGCATGCGCTCCTCTGGAAACACCATATATTTT.

This clone showed up just once. The V gene is TRBV7-9, the J gene TRBJ1-5, with a tentative D call TRBD1 (6 bases). The CDR3 totals 15 residues. CDR1 is SEHNR and CDR2 is FQNEAQ in the germline V gene (reference sequence). V was clipped by 3 bases and J by 1 base, with 10 bases between them. CDR3 amino acids: CASSFGQGSNQPQHF. DNA for the CDR3: TGTGCCAGCAGCTTCGGGCAGGGGAGCAATCAGCCCCAGCATTTT.

This clone was counted a few times. The rearrangement joins TRBV2 to TRBJ1-5; weak D call: TRBD1 (6 bases). V was cut by 5 bases and J by 2 bases, with 10 bases left in between. Germline CDR1 reads SNHLY; CDR2 reads FYNNEI. This CDR3 region has 14 residues. The CDR3 loop reads CASSPNRGNQPQHF. In nucleotides, the CDR3 is TGTGCCAGCAGTCCCAACAGGGGCAATCAGCCCCAGCATTTT.

The rearrangement joins TRBV29-1 to TRBJ2-7; weak D call: TRBD2 (5 bases). The CDR3 contains 12 residues. Deletions cut 6 bases from V and 0 bases from J, with 9 bases between. Germline V gene sequence: CDR1 SQVTM, CDR2 ANQGSEA. CDR3 residues: CSVIRDSYEQYF. For the CDR3, the DNA is TGCAGCGTCATCCGGGACTCCTACGAGCAGTACTTC.

The chain employs TRBV9 and TRBJ2-7; 7 nucleotides align to TRBD2. With 0 bases clipped from V and 2 bases from J, the junction kept 8 bases outside the gene matches. Germline values: CDR1 SGDLS, CDR2 YYNGEE. The CDR3 extends over 16 amino acids. The CDR3 DNA reads as TGTGCCAGCAGCGTAGGGGGAGGGGCCGTGACCTACGAGCAGTACTTC. This encodes CASSVGGGAVTYEQYF. The full variable domain, its missing parts supplied by reference TRBV9 and TRBJ2-7, is DSGVTQTPKHLITATGQRVTLRCSPRSGDLSVYWYQQSLDQGLQFLIQYYNGEERAKGNILERFSAQQFPDLHSELNLSSLELGDSALYFCASSVGGGAVTYEQYFGPGTRLTVT.

J is TRBJ1-5 and V is TRBV6-6, with 9 bases matching TRBD1. Germline V lookup: CDR1 MNHNY, CDR2 SVGAGI (reference sequence). The CDR3 length is 17 residues. The V segment lost 5 bases and the J segment 2 bases; nucleotides outside the gene matches: 10. The CDR3 DNA follows: TGTGCCAGCAGTCACGGGACAGGGTCGGTGGGCAATCAGCCCCAGCATTTT. Its translation: CASSHGTGSVGNQPQHF.

The chain employs TRBV4-1 and TRBJ1-2; 7 bases match TRBD1. Germline V gene lookup returns CDR1 MGHRA and CDR2 YSYEKL. This CDR3 comprises 15 residues. V shed 0 bases and J 5 bases; nucleotides not matched to a gene: 6. CDR3 residues: CASSQDQGTAYGYTF. The CDR3 DNA reads TGCGCCAGCAGCCAAGATCAAGGGACAGCTTATGGCTACACCTTC.

The CDR3 DNA follows: TGTGCCAGCAGCGAAGACAGGGACACTGAAGCTTTCTTT. Protein product: CASSEDRDTEAFF. The chain links TRBV6-2 or TRBV6-3 to TRBJ1-1; TRBD1 agrees at 7 bases. Germline V gene sequence: CDR1 MNHEY, CDR2 SVGEGT. The CDR3 loop spans 13 amino acids. Trimming took 6 bases from V and 3 from J; bases not matched to a gene: 4.

The chain has TRBV6-2 or TRBV6-3 and TRBJ1-1, with 8 nucleotides matching TRBD1. This CDR3 has 13 residues. V trimming: 6 bases; J trimming: 4 bases; junction bases outside the gene matches: 4. Germline-derived CDR1 and CDR2 are MNHEY and SVGEGT. CDR3 DNA sequence: TGTGCCAGCAGCAGGGGGCTTAGCACTGAAGCTTTCTTT. This encodes CASSRGLSTEAFF.

The chain employs TRBV14 and TRBJ2-7; 8 bases match TRBD1. After removal of 1 base from V and 0 bases from J, the junction contained 2 bases not matched to a gene. This CDR3 has 15 residues. The V gene's germline CDR1 is SGHDN and CDR2 FVKESK. CDR3: CASSQGTGLSYEQYF. The CDR3 DNA sequence: TGTGCCAGCAGCCAAGGGACAGGGCTCTCCTACGAGCAGTACTTC.

This clone was recorded at least ten times. This chain connects TRBV11-2 to TRBJ2-3, with D unresolved. Per the germline V gene, CDR1 is SGHAT and CDR2 is FQNNGV. This CDR3 has 14 residues. V was cut by 1 base and J by 3 bases, with 8 bases left in between. The CDR3 bases are TGTGCCAGCAGCTTAGGGGCTGGGACAGATACGCAGTATTTT. Translated, it gives CASSLGAGTDTQYF. Together with reference TRBV11-2 and TRBJ2-3, the CDR3 gives the full variable domain: EAGVAQSPRYKIIEKRQSVAFWCNPISGHATLYWYQQILGQGPKLLIQFQNNGVVDDSQLPKDRFSAERLKGVDSTLKIQPAKLEDSAVYLCASSLGAGTDTQYFGPGTRLTVL.

The chain recombines TRBV6-5 with TRBJ2-1; tentatively, D is TRBD1 (6 bases). Between the trimmed V and J ends, which lost 5 bases and 3 bases, there was a span of 14 bases. Germline V gene data show CDR1 as MNHEY and CDR2 as SVGAGI. This CDR3 is 15 amino acids long. This CDR3 reads CASSTRGGIYNEQFF. The CDR3 DNA reads TGTGCCAGCAGTACCCGAGGGGGTATCTACAATGAGCAGTTCTTC.

V and J are TRBV3-1 (or the pseudogene TRBV3-2) and TRBJ2-7; 9 nucleotides match TRBD1. V dropped 2 bases and J dropped 4; count of bases not matched to a gene: 3. The CDR3 spans 14 residues. Germline-derived CDR1 and CDR2 are LGHDT and YNNKEL (reference sequence). Here the CDR3 reads CASSQWDRAYEQYF. CDR3 coding DNA: TGTGCCAGCAGCCAATGGGACAGGGCGTACGAGCAGTACTTC.

This clone was seen a handful of times. The chain links TRBV4-1 to TRBJ2-7; 8 bases line up with TRBD2. Germline V CDR1 and CDR2: MGHRA, YSYEKL. This CDR3 is 18 amino acids long. With 4 bases clipped from V and 1 base from J, the junction kept 15 bases outside the gene matches. CDR3 in amino acids: CASSPLLLAGKGSYEQYF. CDR3 nucleotides: TGCGCCAGCAGCCCTCTACTCTTAGCGGGAAAGGGGTCCTACGAGCAGTACTTC.

V is TRBV5-8 and J is TRBJ1-2, with 7 nucleotides matching TRBD1. From germline, CDR1 is SGHTS and CDR2 YDEGEE. This CDR3 contains 15 residues. After removal of 0 bases from V and 7 bases from J, the junction contained 9 bases not matched to a gene. As DNA, the CDR3 is TGTGCCAGCAGCTTGGGACAGGGAGAATTATCTGGCTACACCTTC. Protein product: CASSLGQGELSGYTF.

This CDR3 is CAWSGMNTEAFF. DNA of the CDR3: TGTGCCTGGAGTGGTATGAACACTGAAGCTTTCTTT. The chain combines TRBV30 with TRBJ1-1; D remains unclear. There are 12 residues in the CDR3. Germline lookup yields CDR1 GTSNPN and CDR2 SVGIG (reference sequence). Trimming removed 1 base at V and 0 bases at J, with 3 bases between.

This chain links TRBV5-1 with TRBJ2-2, with TRBD1 matching over 12 bases. This CDR3 is built from 17 residues. The germline V gene encodes CDR1 SGHRS and CDR2 YFSETQ. After removal of 4 bases from V and 7 bases from J, the junction contained 11 bases not matched to a gene. The CDR3 sequence: CASSTLPGQGAVGELFF. CDR3 sequence (DNA): TGCGCCAGCAGCACCTTACCGGGACAGGGGGCGGTCGGGGAGCTGTTTTTT.